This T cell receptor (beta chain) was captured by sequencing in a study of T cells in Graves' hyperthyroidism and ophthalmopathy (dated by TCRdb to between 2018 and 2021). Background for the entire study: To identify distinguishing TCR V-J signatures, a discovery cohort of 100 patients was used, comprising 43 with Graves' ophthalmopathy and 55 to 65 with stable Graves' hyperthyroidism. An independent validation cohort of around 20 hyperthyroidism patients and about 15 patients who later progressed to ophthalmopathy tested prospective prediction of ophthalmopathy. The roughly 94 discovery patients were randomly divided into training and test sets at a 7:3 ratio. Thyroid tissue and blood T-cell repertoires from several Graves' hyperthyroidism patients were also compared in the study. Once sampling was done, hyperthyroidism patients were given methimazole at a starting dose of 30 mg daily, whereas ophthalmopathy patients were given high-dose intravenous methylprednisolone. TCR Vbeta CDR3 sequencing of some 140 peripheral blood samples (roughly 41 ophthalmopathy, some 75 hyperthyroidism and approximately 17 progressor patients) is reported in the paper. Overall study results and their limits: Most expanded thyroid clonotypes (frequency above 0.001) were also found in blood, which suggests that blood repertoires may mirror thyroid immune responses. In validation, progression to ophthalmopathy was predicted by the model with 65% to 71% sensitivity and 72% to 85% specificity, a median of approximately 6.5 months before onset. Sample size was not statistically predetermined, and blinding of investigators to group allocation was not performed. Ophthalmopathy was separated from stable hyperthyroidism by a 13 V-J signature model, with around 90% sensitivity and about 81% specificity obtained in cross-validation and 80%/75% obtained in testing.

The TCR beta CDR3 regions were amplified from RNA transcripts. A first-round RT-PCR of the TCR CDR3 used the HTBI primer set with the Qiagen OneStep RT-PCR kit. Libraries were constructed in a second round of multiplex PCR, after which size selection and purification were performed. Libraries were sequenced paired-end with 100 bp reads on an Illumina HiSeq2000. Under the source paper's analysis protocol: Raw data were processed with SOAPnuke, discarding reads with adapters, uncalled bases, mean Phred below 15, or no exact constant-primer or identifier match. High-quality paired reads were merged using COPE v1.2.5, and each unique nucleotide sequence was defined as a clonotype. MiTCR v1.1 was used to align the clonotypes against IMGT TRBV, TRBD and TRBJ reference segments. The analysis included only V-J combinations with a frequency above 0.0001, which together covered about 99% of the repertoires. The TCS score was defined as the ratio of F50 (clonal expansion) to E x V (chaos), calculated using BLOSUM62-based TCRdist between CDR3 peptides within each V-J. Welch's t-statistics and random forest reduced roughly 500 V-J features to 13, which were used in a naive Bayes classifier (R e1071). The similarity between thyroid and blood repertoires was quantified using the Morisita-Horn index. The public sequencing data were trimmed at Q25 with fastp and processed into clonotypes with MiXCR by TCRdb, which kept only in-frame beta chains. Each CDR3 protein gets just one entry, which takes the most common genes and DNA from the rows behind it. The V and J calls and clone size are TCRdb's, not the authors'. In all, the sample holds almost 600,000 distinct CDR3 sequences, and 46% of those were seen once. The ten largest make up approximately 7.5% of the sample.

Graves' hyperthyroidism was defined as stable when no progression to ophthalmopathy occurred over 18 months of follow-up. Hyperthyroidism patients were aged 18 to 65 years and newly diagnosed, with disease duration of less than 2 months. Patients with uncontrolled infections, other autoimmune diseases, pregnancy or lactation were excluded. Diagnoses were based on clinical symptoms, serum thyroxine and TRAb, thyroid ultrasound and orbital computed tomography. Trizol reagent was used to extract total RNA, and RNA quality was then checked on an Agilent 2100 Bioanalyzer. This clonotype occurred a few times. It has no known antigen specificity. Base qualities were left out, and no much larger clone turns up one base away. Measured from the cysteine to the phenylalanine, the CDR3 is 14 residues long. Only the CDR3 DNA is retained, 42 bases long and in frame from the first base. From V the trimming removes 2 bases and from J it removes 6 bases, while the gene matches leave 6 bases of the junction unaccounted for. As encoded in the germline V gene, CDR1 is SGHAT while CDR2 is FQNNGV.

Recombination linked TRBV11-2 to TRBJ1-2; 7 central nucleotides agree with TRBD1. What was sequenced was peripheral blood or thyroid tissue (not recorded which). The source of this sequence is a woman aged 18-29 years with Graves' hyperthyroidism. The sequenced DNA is TGTGCCAGCAGCTTATCCCAAGGGACAGATGGCTACACCTTC. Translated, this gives CASSLSQGTDGYTF. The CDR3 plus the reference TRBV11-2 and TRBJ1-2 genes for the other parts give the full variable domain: EAGVAQSPRYKIIEKRQSVAFWCNPISGHATLYWYQQILGQGPKLLIQFQNNGVVDDSQLPKDRFSAERLKGVDSTLKIQPAKLEDSAVYLCASSLSQGTDGYTFGSGTRLTVV.